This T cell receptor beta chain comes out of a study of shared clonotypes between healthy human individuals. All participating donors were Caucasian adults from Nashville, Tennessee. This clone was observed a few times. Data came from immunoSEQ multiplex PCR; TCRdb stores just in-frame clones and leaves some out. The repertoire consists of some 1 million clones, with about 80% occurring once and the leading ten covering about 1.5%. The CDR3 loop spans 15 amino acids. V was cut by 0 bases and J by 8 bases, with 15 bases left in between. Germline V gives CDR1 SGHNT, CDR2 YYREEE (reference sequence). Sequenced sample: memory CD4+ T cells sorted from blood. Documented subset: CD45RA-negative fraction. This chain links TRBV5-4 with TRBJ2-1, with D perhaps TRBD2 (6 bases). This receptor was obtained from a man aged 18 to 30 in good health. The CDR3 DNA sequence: TGTGCCAGCAGCTTGGTGGCGGGGCCGGAGTATGAGCAGTTCTTC. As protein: CASSLVAGPEYEQFF.